The present T cell receptor (beta chain) was sequenced within a study of T cell repertoires in cytomegalovirus infection (dated by TCRdb to 2018 to 2020). Looking at the study overall: Peptide stimulations targeted recently identified HLA-C-restricted CMV epitopes, whose presentation resists viral immunomodulation, together with well-studied HLA-B-restricted epitopes. Donor HLA type was relevant to the analysis, as public TCR beta signatures indicated carriage of CMV infection together with the matching HLA type.

The sequencer listed for this sample is Illumina HiSeq 1500. The public reads were run again by TCRdb, first through fastp at Q25 and then through MiXCR, and only productive beta chains were kept. Every CDR3 protein is listed once, alongside the most common genes and DNA of its rows. This sample lists about a million distinct CDR3 sequences; less than 40% were detected once. Of the sample, roughly an eighth is held by the ten largest clones. The treatment or condition label here, explained by the study, means: in vitro stimulation with specific CMV peptide epitopes to enrich CMV-specific T cells. The CDR3 sequence holds 17 residues, the cysteine and phenylalanine included. Only the CDR3 portion is preserved as DNA: 51 bases, with reading frame beginning at the first base. V trim: 5 bases; J trim: 7 bases; unmatched bases: 12. CDR1 and CDR2 (MNHEY, SVGEGT) derive from the germline V gene. The investigation overall reported the following: The ex vivo response was dominated by HLA-C-restricted CMV-specific TCR beta clonotypes, which also provided the single most frequent clonotype in two of eight donors. In both this cohort and an independent cohort of 352 donors, the cumulative frequency of public TCR beta family members distinguished carriers of CMV infection plus the relevant HLA type.

This clonotype has only a few counts. Its antigen is unknown. No much larger clone is present one base from it, and per-base qualities are unavailable. Sequenced material: cultured CD8+ T cells from PBMCs, taken from culture after CMV antigen stimulation. In this chain, TRBV6-2 or TRBV6-3 is recombined with TRBJ2-1; 12 nucleotides in the junction match TRBD2. This TCR came from a human donor in good health (CMV status not recorded). Some clones in this sample may be carry-over from other donors' samples. The DNA sequence is as follows: TGTGCCAGCAGTGACCCCTGGCCTAGCGGGGGGGTGAATGAGCAGTTCTTC. The encoded protein is CASSDPWPSGGVNEQFF.